This TCR beta chain came from a study of T cells in localized non-small cell lung cancer (dated by TCRdb to the early 2020s). Broadly, across the study: Comparing tumors with uninvolved tumor-adjacent lungs, the study looked at the T cell repertoires of 236 patients with early-stage NSCLC. The cohort consisted of 236 treatment-naive NSCLC patients whose localized lung tumors had been resected. Of the NSCLC patients, 120 to 150 were male and some 97 were female, and the mean age was approximately 64 years.

At diagnosis, tumor, uninvolved tumor-adjacent lung and peripheral blood were collected and then preserved as a mix of FFPE and fresh-frozen material. Blood samples were analyzed as peripheral blood mononuclear cells for TCR repertoire profiling. TCR beta CDR3 regions were sequenced from DNA using the immunoSEQ Assay. Turning to the authors' computational methods: T cell density was computed as TCR beta template counts normalized to usable DNA estimated by amplifying housekeeping genes. Using the preseqR package, richness was estimated by extrapolating to 120,000 templates for tissue samples and 400,000 templates for PBMC samples. Clonality was taken to be one minus Pielou's evenness. Differential abundance testing on productive amino-acid clonotypes, with a minimum total count of 5 and an alpha of 0.1, was used to identify tissue-enriched TCRs. Repertoire overlap between compartments was quantified with the Jaccard Index and Morisita Overlap Index. GLIPH grouped TCR beta CDR3s together with public tetramer-defined viral CDR3s, and a viral motif had to include at least three viral sequences and show V-gene enrichment. This is the immuneACCESS table as TCRdb keeps it, with only in-frame sequences that have V and J called. A part of the clones is gone; compared with another copy, unresolved V genes explain less than half, and the rest is unexplained. Clonal size and the V and J genes are those of that table, whereas D and trimming came from the DNA. The sample table holds about 52,000 clones, of which around 90% were seen once. The top ten hold about a sixth of the sample.

As for this clone: No antigen is known for it. No base quality values were provided; no much bigger clone lies one nucleotide off.

The CDR3 holds 14 amino acids from the cysteine to the phenylalanine. Only the CDR3 DNA stays, 42 bases, in frame from base 1. The germline ends are 11 bases apart after V is trimmed by 5 bases and J by 1 base. The germline V gene (reference sequence) gives CDR1 as SEHNR and CDR2 as FQNEAQ. General conclusions and limits of the study: Uninvolved tumor-adjacent lung showed the highest T cell clonality, higher than tumor, which suggests more focused antigenic responses in the uninvolved tumor-adjacent lung. Of the top 100 tumor clones, a median of approximately 60 were detected in paired uninvolved adjacent lung; approximately 28 were also among that lung's top 100. Because multi-region sequencing of the tumors was not done, intratumor heterogeneity could not be ruled out. Higher T cell density in blood was associated with longer overall survival, whereas higher clonality in adjacent lung was associated with shorter survival. Because of the exploratory design, TCR variables were selected using unadjusted p-values without false-discovery rate correction.

Sequencing used PBMCs, obtained before any cancer treatment. The chain employs TRBV7-9 and TRBJ1-1; no confident D gene assignment can be made. The sequence was collected from a female donor with stage II lung adenocarcinoma. The CDR3 has the sequence CASSQGAQNTEAFF. The DNA is TGTGCCAGCAGCCAAGGAGCCCAGAACACTGAAGCTTTCTTT.